What follows is one T cell receptor (beta chain) and its context. Its specificity is unknown. This specimen comes from a study of monozygotic twins with inflammatory bowel disease. Donors each contributed one blood sample measuring under 3 ml. CDR1 and CDR2 (germline): SQVTM, ANQGSEA. The CDR3 is 15 residues long. TCRdb re-called the 5' RACE reads, yielding one record per CDR3 amino acid sequence without DNA. This sample's table reports 330,000 or so distinct CDR3 sequences. Findings and caveats of the study: Healthy co-twins showed greater TCRbeta diversity (inverse Simpson) than IBD patients. No distinction between different T cell subtypes was possible.

Sequenced sample: blood. The receptor was isolated from a human donor with ulcerative colitis or Crohn's disease, or a healthy co-twin of an affected twin (not recorded which). The genes are TRBV29-1 and TRBJ2-7; TCRdb gives TRBD2 as the D gene, but with no DNA this cannot be confirmed. This CDR3 reads CSVGLTSVISYEQYF.